This TCR beta chain was identified in a study of vaccination and CD4 T cells after COVID-19. Treatment indicated: roughly 10-day PBMC culture with coronavirus spike peptide pools or control peptides (ViraFEST assay). Antigen-specific T cells were expanded with peptide pools by ViraFEST, and TCRs were then sequenced. Cultured CD4+ T cell DNA was sequenced using the Oncomine TCR Beta short-read assay. From the PCR reads, TCRdb called clonotypes with MiXCR, one entry per CDR3 protein. The sample has fewer than 5,500 distinct CDR3 sequences, 22% seen once. Worth noting for this clonotype: Its antigen is not identified.

The germline V gene encodes CDR1 SGHRS and CDR2 YFSETQ. The CDR3 is 15 amino acids. V was shortened by 2 bases and J by 2 bases, with 12 bases between the two germline ends. This TCR was sampled from a human donor who had recovered from COVID-19. The sequences come from CD4+ T cells from blood, cultured in vitro, collected after SARS-CoV-2 vaccination. The chain is built from TRBV5-1 and TRBJ2-3, with D hard to call. CDR3 nucleotide sequence: TGCGCCAGCAGCTTTAAAGGGTCCTCCACAGATACGCAGTATTTT. The encoded protein is CASSFKGSSTDTQYF.